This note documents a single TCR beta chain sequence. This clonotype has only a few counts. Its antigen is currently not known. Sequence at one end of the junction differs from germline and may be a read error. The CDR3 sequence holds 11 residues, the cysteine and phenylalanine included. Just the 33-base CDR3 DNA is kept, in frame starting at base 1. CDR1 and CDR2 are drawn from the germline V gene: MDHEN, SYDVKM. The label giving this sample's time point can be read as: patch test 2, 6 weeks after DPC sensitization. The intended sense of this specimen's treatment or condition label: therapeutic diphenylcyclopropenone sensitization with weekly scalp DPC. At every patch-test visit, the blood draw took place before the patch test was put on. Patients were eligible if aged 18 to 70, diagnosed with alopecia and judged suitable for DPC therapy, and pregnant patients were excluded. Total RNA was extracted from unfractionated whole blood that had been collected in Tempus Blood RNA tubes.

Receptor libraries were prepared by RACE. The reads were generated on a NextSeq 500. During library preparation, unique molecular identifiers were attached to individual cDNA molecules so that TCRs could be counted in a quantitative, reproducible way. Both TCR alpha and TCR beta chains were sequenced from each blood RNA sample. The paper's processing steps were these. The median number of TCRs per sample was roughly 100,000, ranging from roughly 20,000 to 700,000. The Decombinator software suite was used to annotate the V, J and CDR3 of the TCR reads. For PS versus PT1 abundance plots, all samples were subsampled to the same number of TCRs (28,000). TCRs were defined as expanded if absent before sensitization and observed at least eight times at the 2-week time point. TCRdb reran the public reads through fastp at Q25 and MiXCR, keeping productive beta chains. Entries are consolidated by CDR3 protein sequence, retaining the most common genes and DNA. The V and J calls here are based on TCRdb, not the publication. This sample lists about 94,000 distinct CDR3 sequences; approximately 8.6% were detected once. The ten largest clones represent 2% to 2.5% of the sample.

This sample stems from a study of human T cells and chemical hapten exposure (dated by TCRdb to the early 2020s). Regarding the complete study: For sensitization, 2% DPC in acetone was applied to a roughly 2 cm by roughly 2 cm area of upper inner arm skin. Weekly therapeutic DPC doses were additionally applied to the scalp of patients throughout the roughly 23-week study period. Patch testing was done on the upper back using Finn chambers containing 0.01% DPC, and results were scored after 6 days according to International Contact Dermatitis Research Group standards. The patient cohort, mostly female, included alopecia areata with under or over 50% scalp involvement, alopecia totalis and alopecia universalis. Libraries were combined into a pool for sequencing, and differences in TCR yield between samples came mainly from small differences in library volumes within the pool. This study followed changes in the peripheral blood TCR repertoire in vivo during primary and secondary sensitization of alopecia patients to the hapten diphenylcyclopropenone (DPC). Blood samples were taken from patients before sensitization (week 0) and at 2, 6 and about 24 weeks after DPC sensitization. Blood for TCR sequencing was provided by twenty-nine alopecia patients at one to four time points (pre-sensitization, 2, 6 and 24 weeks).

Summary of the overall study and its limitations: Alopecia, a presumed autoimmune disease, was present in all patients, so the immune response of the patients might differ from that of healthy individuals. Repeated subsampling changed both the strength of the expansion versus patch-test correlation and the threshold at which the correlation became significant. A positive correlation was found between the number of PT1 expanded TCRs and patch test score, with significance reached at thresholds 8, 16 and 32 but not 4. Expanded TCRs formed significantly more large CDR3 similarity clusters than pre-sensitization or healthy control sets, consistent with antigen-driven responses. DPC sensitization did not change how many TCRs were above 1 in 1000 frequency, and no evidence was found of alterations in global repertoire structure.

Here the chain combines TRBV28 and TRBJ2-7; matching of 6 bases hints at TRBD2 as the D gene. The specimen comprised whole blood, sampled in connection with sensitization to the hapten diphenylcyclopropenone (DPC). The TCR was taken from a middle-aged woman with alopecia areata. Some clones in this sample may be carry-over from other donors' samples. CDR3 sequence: CASSSPWDLGF. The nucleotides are TGTGCCAGCAGTTCCCCTTGGGACTTGGGCTTC.